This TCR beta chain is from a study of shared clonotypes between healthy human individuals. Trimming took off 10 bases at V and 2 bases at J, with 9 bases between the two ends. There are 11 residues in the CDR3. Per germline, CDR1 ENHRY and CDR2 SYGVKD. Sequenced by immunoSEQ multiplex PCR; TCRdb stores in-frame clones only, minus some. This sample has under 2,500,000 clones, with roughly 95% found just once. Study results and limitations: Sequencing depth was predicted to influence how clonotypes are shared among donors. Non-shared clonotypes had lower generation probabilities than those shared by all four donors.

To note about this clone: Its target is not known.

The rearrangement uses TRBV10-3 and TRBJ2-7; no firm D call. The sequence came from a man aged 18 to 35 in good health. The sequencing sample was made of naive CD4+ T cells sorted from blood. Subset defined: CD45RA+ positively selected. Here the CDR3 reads CASYLPYEQYF. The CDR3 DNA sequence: TGTGCCAGCTACCTCCCCTACGAGCAGTACTTC.